This TCR beta chain was retrieved from a study of blood T cell repertoires in COVID-19. For the study at large: Material from acute and convalescent COVID-19 was sourced from the United States, Italy and Spain. T cells, B-cell-depleted T cells, or PBMCs provided the cDNA or gDNA that served as material.

Deletions cut 5 bases from V and 2 bases from J, with 13 bases between. The V gene's germline CDR1 is SGHRS and CDR2 YFSETQ. This CDR3 comprises 14 residues. Original methodology: Using reference gene primer amplification, nucleated cell counts were estimated. TCRdb keeps only in-frame clones here, not all; method: immunoSEQ multiplex PCR. V and J calls plus clone size are reproduced from that table; the DNA served to infer D and trimming. The data hold 250,000 to 350,000 clones, with around 89% observed a single time. This receptor was identified in a woman aged 55-70 years with acute or convalescent COVID-19. Source material: peripheral blood. The V call is TRBV5-1, the J call TRBJ1-1; no clear D gene. CDR3 in amino acids: CASRRVGGNTEAFF. DNA for the CDR3: TGCGCCAGCAGGAGGGTGGGCGGTAACACTGAAGCTTTCTTT.